The 30 T cell receptor beta chains below all came from one sample that was sequenced in a study of T cells after yellow fever vaccination. TCRdb independently ran MiXCR on the 5' RACE reads; one entry per CDR3 protein. The top ten hold 17% of the sample, which has a few hundred thousand distinct CDR3 sequences, about 8.3% seen once. The sample consisted of PBMCs, taken roughly 45 days after the first yellow fever vaccination. These receptors were taken from a man younger than 35 who received the YFV17D yellow fever vaccine.

J is TRBJ2-7 and V is TRBV5-6; TRBD2 matches 7 bases. CDR3 size: 13 residues. The V segment lost 5 bases and the J segment 3 bases; nucleotides outside the gene matches: 5. Looked up from germline, CDR1 is SGHDT and CDR2 is YYEEEE. The CDR3: CASRGGKGYEQYF. CDR3 bases: TGTGCCAGCAGGGGGGGGAAGGGCTACGAGCAGTACTTC. The complete variable domain, with remaining parts taken from reference TRBV5-6 and TRBJ2-7, reads DAGVTQSPTHLIKTRGQQVTLRCSPKSGHDTVSWYQQALGQGPQFIFQYYEEEERQRGNFPDRFSGHQFPNYSSELNVNALLLGDSALYLCASRGGKGYEQYFGPGTRLTVT.

This clonotype was picked up a small number of times. The rearrangement joins TRBV9 to TRBJ1-5; the D gene is possibly TRBD1 (5 bases). Germline-derived CDR1 and CDR2 are SGDLS and YYNGEE. V gave up 3 bases and J gave up 6 bases, with 13 bases separating them. The CDR3 extends over 14 amino acids. CDR3 DNA sequence: TGTGCCAGCAGCGCAACCGGGACCCCTCAGCCCCAGCATTTT. Its protein product is CASSATGTPQPQHF. Full variable domain (remainder filled in from reference TRBV9 and TRBJ1-5): DSGVTQTPKHLITATGQRVTLRCSPRSGDLSVYWYQQSLDQGLQFLIQYYNGEERAKGNILERFSAQQFPDLHSELNLSSLELGDSALYFCASSATGTPQPQHFGDGTRLSIL.

This clonotype appeared a few times. The chain uses TRBV19 and TRBJ2-2; TRBD2 agrees at 7 bases. The CDR3 sequence is 16 residues long. V lost 6 bases, J lost 4 bases, and 11 bases stayed unmatched. CDR1 is LNHDA, CDR2 SQIVND, per germline (reference sequence). The CDR3 DNA sequence: TGTGCCAGTAGCCTACATGGGGGGAGGGTCACCGGGGAGCTGTTTTTT. Translated: CASSLHGGRVTGELFF.

Concerning this clonotype itself: Its ends do not fully match the called genes, so a read error is possible. The chain recombines TRBV3-1 with TRBJ1-4; 7 bases line up with TRBD1. Germline-derived CDR1 and CDR2 are LGHDT and YNNKEL (reference sequence). The CDR3 extends over 15 amino acids. DNA for the CDR3: TGTGCCACCAGCCAAGGGGGCAGGGTAGATGAAAAACTGTTTTTT. It translates to CATSQGGRVDEKLFF.

Comment on this clonotype: The germline gene is not matched at one end of the junction; a read error may be the cause. This chain connects TRBV25-1 to TRBJ1-2, with D perhaps matching TRBD1 (5 bases). In germline, CDR1 is MGHDK, CDR2 SYGVNS. CDR3 length: 14 residues. DNA for the CDR3: TGTGTCAGCATCGAAATCGGGGGAATCTATGGCTACACCTTC. Translated: CVSIEIGGIYGYTF.

The chain couples TRBV7-2 to TRBJ1-2, with D possibly TRBD1 on 6 matching bases. The CDR3 has 14 residues. Trimming cost V 5 bases and J 4 bases, with 14 bases left between them. Germline-derived CDR1 and CDR2 are SGHTA and FQGNSA. In DNA form, the CDR3 reads TGTGCCAGCAGCCCCCAAACAGGGAGCTATGGCTACACCTTC. This gives the protein CASSPQTGSYGYTF.

As to this clonotype: One junction end disagrees with the germline gene, perhaps due to a read error. V usage is TRBV7-2 and J usage is TRBJ2-2; 8 nucleotides match TRBD1. The V gene's germline CDR1 is SGHTA and CDR2 FQGNSA. CDR3 size: 13 residues. The chain's CDR3 is CASSLTGAMEPFF. The CDR3 coding sequence is TGTGCCAGCAGCCTGACAGGGGCGATGGAGCCGTTTTTT.

In this sample, this clonotype turned up a few times. J is TRBJ1-2 and V is TRBV5-5; D ambiguous. Germline V gene data show CDR1 as SGHKS and CDR2 as YYEKEE (reference sequence). Trimming took off 0 bases at V and 6 bases at J, with 6 bases between the two ends. The CDR3 is made up of 12 amino acids. CDR3 nucleotides: TGTGCCAGCAGCTTGGAGCAGGATGGCTACACCTTC. It specifies CASSLEQDGYTF.

The chain combines TRBV12-3 or TRBV12-4 with TRBJ1-5, with D unresolved. The CDR3 totals 17 residues. The V and J ends lost 1 base and 5 bases respectively, with 18 bases between them. Here the CDR3 DNA reads TGTGCCAGCAGTTTAGTTGTCTCCGGAGGGTTGGATCAGCCCCAGCATTTT. As protein: CASSLVVSGGLDQPQHF.

The J gene is TRBJ1-6, the V gene TRBV10-3, with 9 bases that match TRBD1. After removal of 4 bases from V and 5 bases from J, the junction contained 3 bases not matched to a gene. CDR1 ENHRY and CDR2 SYGVKD come from the germline V gene. This CDR3 contains 15 residues. The DNA of the CDR3 is TGTGCCATCAGTGTGGGACAGGGTAATAATTCACCCCTCCACTTT. Translated, it gives CAISVGQGNNSPLHF.

This clonotype was seen a few times. The chain joins TRBV5-1 to TRBJ2-2, with D tentatively TRBD1 or TRBD2 (5 bases each). This CDR3 is 14 amino acids long. The germline V and J ends were trimmed by 6 bases and 3 bases, with 12 bases remaining between them. Per the germline V gene, CDR1 is SGHRS and CDR2 is YFSETQ. For the CDR3, the DNA is TGCGCCAGCACCGGGACCGCCTACACCGGGGAGCTGTTTTTT. This encodes CASTGTAYTGELFF.

In this sample, this clonotype turned up once. Its ends do not fully match the called genes, so a read error is possible. V usage is TRBV27 and J usage is TRBJ2-7; TRBD1 agrees at 9 bases. Germline CDR1 is MNHEY and CDR2 is SMNVEV (reference sequence). This CDR3 spans 15 amino acids. CDR3 in amino acids: CDSSFPGQGWDEQYF. The CDR3 bases are TGTGACAGCAGTTTCCCCGGACAGGGGTGGGACGAGCAGTACTTC.

This clonotype was detected ten times or more. J is TRBJ2-7 and V is TRBV6-7; 9 bases fit TRBD1. TRBV6-7 is designated an ORF whose function remains uncertain. The CDR3 runs to 18 residues. J was trimmed by 0 bases and V by 0 bases; bases with no gene match: 9. This CDR3 is CASSYSIRDRVSSYEQYF. The CDR3 DNA is TGTGCCAGCAGTTACTCGATCCGGGACAGGGTTAGCTCCTACGAGCAGTACTTC.

Of note for this clonotype: A much larger clone lies one base from this, so it may be a read error. The chain links TRBV7-2 to TRBJ2-3; D unclear. The CDR3 runs to 11 residues. Per the germline V gene, CDR1 is SGHTA and CDR2 is FQGNSA. CDR3 nucleotides: TGTGCCAGCAGCCGGGCCGATACGCTGTATTTT. It specifies CASSRADTLYF. Looking up the rest from reference TRBV7-2 and TRBJ2-3 gives the full variable domain: GAGVSQSPSNKVTEKGKDVELRCDPISGHTALYWYRQSLGQGLEFLIYFQGNSAPDKSGLPSDRFSAERTGGSVSTLTIQRTQQEDSAVYLCASSRADTLYFGPGTRLTVL.

The sample holds a few counts of this clonotype. This rearrangement joins TRBV6-5 to TRBJ2-5, with D unresolved. The V and J ends lost 5 bases and 4 bases respectively, with 23 bases between them. Germline CDR1 MNHEY, CDR2 SVGAGI. There are 17 residues in the CDR3. CDR3 sequence (DNA): TGTGCCAGCAGTACCCGACGGTCCTTCATAAATCTAGAGACCCAGTACTTC. It translates to CASSTRRSFINLETQYF.

The chain joins TRBV19 to TRBJ1-5; unclear D gene. This CDR3 region has 14 residues. Between the trimmed V and J ends, which lost 3 bases and 3 bases, there was a span of 9 bases. Germline V gene lookup returns CDR1 LNHDA and CDR2 SQIVND (reference sequence). CDR3 nucleotide sequence: TGTGCCAGTAGTATCCTGGGGAACAATCAGCCCCAGCATTTT. Protein product: CASSILGNNQPQHF.

There are a few counts of this clonotype. The rearrangement joins TRBV4-3 to TRBJ2-2, with D perhaps given as TRBD1 or TRBD2 (5 bases each). Germline V gene data show CDR1 as LGHNA and CDR2 as YSLEER. The CDR3 runs to 17 residues. V was clipped by 0 bases and J by 2 bases, with 13 bases between them. The CDR3, as DNA: TGCGCCAGCAGCCAAGATCTGGGGGATTCTAACACCGGGGAGCTGTTTTTT. As protein: CASSQDLGDSNTGELFF.

This clonotype was counted at least ten times. V usage is TRBV29-1 and J usage is TRBJ1-2; the match to TRBD1 covers 8 bases. This CDR3 spans 17 amino acids. Germline-derived CDR1 and CDR2 are SQVTM and ANQGSEA. V gave up 5 bases and J gave up 5 bases; unmatched junction bases: 19. CDR3 DNA sequence: TGCAGCGTTCCGGCCCCCAGAGAGACAGGGGTGGGGTATGGCTACACCTTC. Its translation: CSVPAPRETGVGYGYTF.

This chain links TRBV12-3 or TRBV12-4 with TRBJ1-1; 11 positions agree with TRBD1. This CDR3 has 16 amino acids. The V segment lost 3 bases and the J segment 0 bases; nucleotides outside the gene matches: 3. The CDR3 DNA reads TGTGCCAGCAGTTTGGACAGGGGGCAAATGAACACTGAAGCTTTCTTT. Its translation is CASSLDRGQMNTEAFF.

The table lists this clonotype with many counts. Sequence at one end of the junction differs from germline and may be a read error. The chain recombines TRBV5-1 with TRBJ2-6, with a weak D call TRBD2 (6 bases). Germline V CDR1 and CDR2: SGHRS, YFSETQ. The CDR3 sequence is 15 residues long. In DNA form, the CDR3 reads TGTGCCAGCAGCCTGGGACTGTCAGGGGCCAACGTCCTGACTTTC. Residues: CASSLGLSGANVLTF.

The chain uses TRBV7-9 and TRBJ1-1; D unresolved. Germline CDR1 reads SEHNR; CDR2 reads FQNEAQ (reference sequence). V shed 3 bases and J shed 11 bases, with 13 bases lying between them. The CDR3 is 12 residues long. CDR3 amino acids: CASSFGESQAFF. CDR3 DNA: TGTGCCAGCAGCTTCGGGGAGTCGCAGGCTTTCTTT.

In its sample, this clonotype was seen a few times. This chain links TRBV5-1 with TRBJ2-1; D is possibly TRBD1 (6 bases). Germline CDR1 is SGHRS and CDR2 is YFSETQ. This CDR3 is 14 amino acids long. V lost 3 bases, J lost 6 bases, and 13 bases lay in between. CDR3 coding DNA: TGCGCCAGCAGCTCCGACAGGACCGCCAATGAGCAGTTCTTC. It specifies CASSSDRTANEQFF.

The chain recombines TRBV12-3 or TRBV12-4 with TRBJ2-1, with D possibly matching TRBD1 (6 bases). The ends were cut back, 6 bases at V and 7 bases at J, with 16 bases in the middle. The CDR3 runs 14 residues. The CDR3, as DNA: TGTGCCAGCAGGACGAGTCTACAGGGAAATGAGCAGTTCTTC. Its protein product is CASRTSLQGNEQFF.

This chain uses TRBV4-2 with TRBJ1-4, with 8 bases aligning to TRBD1. V trimming: 0 bases; J trimming: 5 bases; junction bases outside the gene matches: 20. CDR1 is LGHNA, CDR2 YNFKEQ, per germline. This CDR3 has 21 amino acids. CDR3 nucleotide sequence: TGTGCCAGCAGCCAAGATCCTGACGGACAGGGTGGTCTGGCGGACAATGAAAAACTGTTTTTT. Protein sequence: CASSQDPDGQGGLADNEKLFF.

This clonotype occurred a few times. This sequence joins TRBV28 and TRBJ2-1, with 8 bases that match TRBD2. Germline trimming cut 4 bases from V and 1 base from J; bases unmatched to any gene: 6. The CDR3 covers 16 residues. CDR1 is MDHEN and CDR2 is SYDVKM in the germline V gene. CDR3 sequence: CASSSGGAGSYNEQFF. The CDR3 DNA reads TGTGCCAGCAGTTCCGGGGGGGCCGGTTCCTACAATGAGCAGTTCTTC.

The sample holds a few counts of this clonotype. The gene calls are TRBV19 and TRBJ2-3; D might be TRBD2 (7 bases). The germline V gene encodes CDR1 LNHDA and CDR2 SQIVND (reference sequence). This CDR3 has 14 amino acids. V shed 6 bases and J shed 4 bases, with 14 bases lying between them. CDR3 DNA sequence: TGTGCCAGTAGCCGGAGGGGGGGAGCAGATACGCAGTATTTT. It yields the protein CASSRRGGADTQYF.

V and J are TRBV7-2 and TRBJ2-2, with no clear D. Germline V gene data show CDR1 as SGHTA and CDR2 as FQGNSA. V was cut by 1 base and J by 6 bases, with 6 bases left in between. The CDR3 runs to 13 residues. CDR3 residues: CASSLGHAGELFF. The CDR3 region has the DNA TGTGCCAGCAGCTTAGGACACGCCGGGGAGCTGTTTTTT.

This clonotype was recorded at least ten times. This chain links TRBV7-3 with TRBJ1-6, with D unclear. The V gene's germline CDR1 is SGHTA and CDR2 FQGTGA. CDR3 length equals 15 residues. V shed 6 bases and J shed 7 bases, with 16 bases lying between them. The CDR3 DNA follows: TGTGCCAGCAGTCCTGGGCTATCCCAGAATTCACCCCTCCACTTT. This gives the protein CASSPGLSQNSPLHF.

This clonotype was picked up a small number of times. The rearrangement links TRBV7-2 to TRBJ2-1; D assignment may be TRBD1 or TRBD2 (6 bases each). The CDR3 consists of 15 residues. The germline gives CDR1 SGHTA, CDR2 FQGNSA. Trimming shortened V by 7 bases and J by 9 bases, and 22 bases separated the two germline ends. Here the CDR3 DNA reads TGTGCCAGCACCGTGGTCGGGGGCCCTGGTATTGAGCAGTTCTTC. This gives the protein CASTVVGGPGIEQFF.

This clonotype was observed at least ten times. The chain is built from TRBV7-2 and TRBJ1-2, with TRBD1 as a possible D gene (6 bases). Trimming removed 5 bases at V and 6 bases at J, with 22 bases between. The germline gives CDR1 SGHTA, CDR2 FQGNSA. The CDR3 contains 16 residues. CDR3: CASSPRDPGGGDGYTF. The CDR3 nucleotides are TGTGCCAGCAGCCCCAGGGACCCTGGAGGGGGAGATGGCTACACCTTC.